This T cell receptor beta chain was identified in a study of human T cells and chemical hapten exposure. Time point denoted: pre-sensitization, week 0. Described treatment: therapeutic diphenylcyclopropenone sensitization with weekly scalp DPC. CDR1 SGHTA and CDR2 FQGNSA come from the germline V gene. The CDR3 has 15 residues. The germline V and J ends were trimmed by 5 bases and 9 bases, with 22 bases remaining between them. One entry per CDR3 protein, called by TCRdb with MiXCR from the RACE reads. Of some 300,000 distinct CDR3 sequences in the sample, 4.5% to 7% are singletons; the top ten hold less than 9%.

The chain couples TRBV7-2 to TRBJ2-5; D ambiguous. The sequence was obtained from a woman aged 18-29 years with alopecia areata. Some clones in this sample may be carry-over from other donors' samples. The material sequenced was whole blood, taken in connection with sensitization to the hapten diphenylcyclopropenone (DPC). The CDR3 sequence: CASSPGPNPPTAQYF. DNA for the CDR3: TGTGCCAGCAGCCCTGGGCCCAACCCCCCAACGGCCCAGTACTTC.